Shown below are 16 T cell receptor beta chains from a single sample sequenced in a study of cytomegalovirus exposure and HLA in healthy donors. The PCR made use of 60 Vbeta and 13 Jbeta primers. Only in-frame clones appear in the TCRdb table, and some are missing; sequencing was by immunoSEQ multiplex PCR. The table lists 99,000 or so clones, under 85% of them singletons. Input material: PBMCs. These receptors originate from a man aged 25 to 40 in good health and CMV-seronegative.

The chain combines TRBV18 with TRBJ2-3; tentative D call: TRBD1 (6 bases). This CDR3 contains 15 residues. V lost 5 bases and J 2 bases, leaving 14 bases between the germline ends. CDR1 is KGHSH and CDR2 is LQKENI in the germline V gene. CDR3 coding DNA: TGTGCCAGCTCATCTTTCAGGGGATCCACAGATACGCAGTATTTT. It encodes CASSSFRGSTDTQYF.

The rearrangement links TRBV5-4 to TRBJ2-7, with 11 bases identical to TRBD2. Germline V gene lookup returns CDR1 SGHNT and CDR2 YYREEE (reference sequence). The J segment lost 5 bases and the V segment lost 0 bases, leaving 4 bases of the junction unmatched. This CDR3 is built from 15 residues. CDR3 sequence: CASSLVASGRHEQYF. CDR3 sequence (DNA): TGTGCCAGCAGCTTGGTGGCTAGCGGGAGGCACGAGCAGTACTTC. The complete variable domain, with remaining parts taken from reference TRBV5-4 and TRBJ2-7, reads ETGVTQSPTHLIKTRGQQVTLRCSSQSGHNTVSWYQQALGQGPQFIFQYYREEENGRGNFPPRFSGLQFPNYSSELNVNALELDDSALYLCASSLVASGRHEQYFGPGTRLTVT.

The rearrangement uses TRBV20-1 and TRBJ2-7; D unclear. V lost 5 bases to trimming and J lost 8 bases, with 10 bases between them. Germline lookup yields CDR1 DFQATT and CDR2 SNEGSKA (reference sequence). CDR3 length: 10 residues. For the CDR3, the DNA is TGCAGTGCTCACAAACACAAGCAGTACTTC. Translating gives CSAHKHKQYF.

The rearrangement uses TRBV6-1 and TRBJ2-5; D is perhaps TRBD1 (6 bases). This CDR3 comprises 15 residues. Germline V gene lookup returns CDR1 MNHNS and CDR2 SASEGT. V gave up 1 base and J gave up 0 bases, with 9 bases separating them. CDR3 amino acids: CASSEDDRYQETQYF. The CDR3 nucleotides are TGTGCCAGCAGTGAAGACGACAGGTACCAAGAGACCCAGTACTTC.

The gene calls are TRBV28 and TRBJ2-7; 9 nucleotides agree with TRBD2. This CDR3 is built from 12 residues. The V gene's germline CDR1 is MDHEN and CDR2 SYDVKM. J gave up 2 bases and V 10 bases, and 3 bases lay outside the gene matches. CDR3 bases: TGTGCCACCGCTAGCGGGACCTACGAGCAGTACTTC. It codes for CATASGTYEQYF.

This chain links TRBV5-1 with TRBJ2-5; 8 bases are shared with TRBD1. The J call may be incorrect, as the DNA end agrees better with TRBJ2-7. In germline, CDR1 is SGHRS, CDR2 YFSETQ. The CDR3 loop spans 15 amino acids. The CDR3 loop is CASSFAGTGPYEQYF. The CDR3 region has the DNA TGCGCCAGCAGCTTTGCCGGGACAGGACCCTACGAGCAGTACTTC.

This clone has only one observation. The V call is TRBV6-1, the J call TRBJ2-7; 7 nucleotides match TRBD2. This CDR3 has 15 residues. V gave up 3 bases and J gave up 1 base; unmatched junction bases: 6. Germline CDR1 MNHNS, CDR2 SASEGT. As DNA, the CDR3 is TGTGCCAGCAGTGAGGGATGGGACTATTCCTACGAGCAGTACTTC. Translating it yields CASSEGWDYSYEQYF.

The chain carries TRBV5-1 and TRBJ1-1; the match to TRBD1 covers 10 bases. The J segment lost 4 bases and the V segment lost 4 bases, leaving 7 bases of the junction unmatched. CDR1 and CDR2 (germline): SGHRS, YFSETQ. The CDR3 has 15 residues. The CDR3 region is CASSIGQGGPTEAFF. In DNA form, the CDR3 reads TGCGCCAGCAGCATCGGACAGGGGGGTCCCACTGAAGCTTTCTTT.

V gene TRBV7-3 combines with J gene TRBJ1-5; maybe TRBD1 (5 bases). Between the trimmed V and J ends, which lost 1 base and 6 bases, there was a span of 13 bases. This CDR3 is built from 15 residues. CDR1 is SGHTA and CDR2 is FQGTGA in the germline V gene. The CDR3 nucleotides are TGTGCCAGCAGCTTAAACGGGGGGGAAGGTCAGCCCCAGCATTTT. It codes for CASSLNGGEGQPQHF. The whole variable domain, filled in from reference TRBV7-3 and TRBJ1-5, reads GAGVSQTPSNKVTEKGKYVELRCDPISGHTALYWYRQSLGQGPEFLIYFQGTGAADDSGLPNDRFFAVRPEGSVSTLKIQRTERGDSAVYLCASSLNGGEGQPQHFGDGTRLSIL.

This rearrangement joins TRBV7-9 to TRBJ1-4; D possibly corresponds to TRBD1 (5 bases). Germline lookup yields CDR1 SEHNR and CDR2 FQNEAQ (reference sequence). V lost 4 bases and J lost 6, with 18 bases in between. This CDR3 region has 16 residues. The chain's CDR3 is CASSSAREGTDEKLFF. The CDR3 DNA is TGTGCCAGCAGCTCCGCCAGGGAGGGCACGGATGAAAAACTGTTTTTT.

The genes are TRBV6-5 and TRBJ2-7, with no clear D. Trimming shortened V by 5 bases and J by 2 bases, and 13 bases separated the two germline ends. Per the germline V gene, CDR1 is MNHEY and CDR2 is SVGAGI. CDR3 size: 14 residues. CDR3 sequence (DNA): TGTGCCAGCAGTCGTTCCCGTATAGCCTACGAGCAGTACTTC. It translates to CASSRSRIAYEQYF.

The CDR3 region is CASSYSRGNNEKLFF. The CDR3 DNA follows: TGTGCCAGCAGTTACTCACGGGGAAATAATGAAAAACTGTTTTTT. The J gene is TRBJ1-4, the V gene TRBV6-5; D not resolved. The CDR3 loop spans 15 amino acids. Germline CDR1 is MNHEY and CDR2 is SVGAGI. The V and J ends lost 0 bases and 4 bases respectively, with 9 bases between them.

The V call is TRBV27, the J call TRBJ1-1; 10 bases fit TRBD1. CDR1 is MNHEY, CDR2 SMNVEV, per germline (reference sequence). V gave up 1 base and J gave up 3 bases; unmatched junction bases: 5. This CDR3 spans 16 amino acids. CDR3 bases: TGTGCCAGCAGTTTATGGGGGACAGGGGCTGACACTGAAGCTTTCTTT. It encodes CASSLWGTGADTEAFF.

The chain recombines TRBV29-1 with TRBJ2-3; D is undetermined. The germline V gene encodes CDR1 SQVTM and CDR2 ANQGSEA. Trimming took 1 base from V and 0 from J, leaving 5 bases between them. The CDR3 spans 13 residues. The CDR3, as DNA: TGCAGCGTTGAAGCCGGTAGCACAGATACGCAGTATTTT. Translation gives CSVEAGSTDTQYF.

This clone was seen only a few times. This chain links TRBV7-9 with TRBJ1-4; 7 nucleotides line up with TRBD1. Germline V gives CDR1 SEHNR, CDR2 FQNEAQ (reference sequence). There are 13 residues in the CDR3. The junction had 2 bases not matched to a gene; V was cut back by 5 bases and J by 5 bases. The CDR3 bases are TGTGCCAGCAGCGAACAGGGGAATGAAAAACTGTTTTTT. It translates to CASSEQGNEKLFF.

This chain connects TRBV7-9 to TRBJ2-2, with 8 bases lining up with TRBD2. CDR3 length: 19 amino acids. The germline V gene encodes CDR1 SEHNR and CDR2 FQNEAQ (reference sequence). V trimming: 2 bases; J trimming: 0 bases; junction bases outside the gene matches: 11. This CDR3 is CASSLLTSGDKANTGELFF. The DNA of the CDR3 is TGTGCCAGCAGCTTACTCACTAGCGGAGATAAAGCGAACACCGGGGAGCTGTTTTTT.